Detailed here is one T cell receptor (beta chain). No antigen is known for it. The sample belongs to a study of OX40 agonist ivuxolimab in advanced cancers. Study results and limitations: Among the lowest peripheral clonal expansion occurred in 0.1-3.0 mg/kg partial responders.

Trimming took 4 bases from V and 6 from J; bases not matched to a gene: 7. Germline CDR1 reads MNHNS; CDR2 reads SASEGT. This CDR3 is built from 15 residues. Libraries were prepared by immunoSEQ multiplex PCR; TCRdb keeps only in-frame clonotypes and omits some of them. The repertoire has some 55,000 clones, 70% to 80% of them found once; the top ten carry roughly 4.5%. The gene calls are TRBV6-1 and TRBJ2-1; 9 bases are a match to TRBD1. The specimen comprised CD4+ or CD8+ T cells sorted from blood, sampled in a trial of the OX40 agonist ivuxolimab. The sequence was obtained from an adult with an advanced solid tumor such as melanoma, head and neck, liver or kidney cancer. This CDR3 is CASSAGTGSVNEQFF. The CDR3 nucleotides are TGTGCCAGCAGTGCCGGGACAGGGAGTGTCAATGAGCAGTTCTTC.